This is a list of T cell receptor beta chains from one sample in a study of T cell responses to AZD1222 COVID-19 vaccine. Some clones are missing from TCRdb's copy, which holds only in-frame ones; the method was immunoSEQ multiplex PCR. Found here are 100,000 to 150,000 clones, approximately 90% of them singletons; the top ten hold approximately 1.5%. Source: peripheral blood, taken on day 0 of AZD1222 vaccination. The receptors here all came from an adult in good health. The CDR3 runs from the conserved cysteine through the conserved F or W. The D gene is left open where the match is weak. Not all rows give a size; the values are once, few, many and, for expanded clones, a class.

d_call: -
v_call: TRBV11-1
j_call: TRBJ1-6
clone_size: -
cdr3_aa: CASGLSGSPLHF
cdr3_nt: TGTGCCAGCGGGCTATCGGGTTCACCCCTCCACTTT

d_call: -
v_call: TRBV6-5
j_call: TRBJ2-1
clone_size: -
cdr3_aa: CASTTQRVSYNEQFF
cdr3_nt: TGTGCCAGCACCACGCAGCGGGTTTCCTACAATGAGCAGTTCTTC

d_call: -
v_call: TRBV19
j_call: TRBJ1-2
clone_size: -
cdr3_aa: CASSLRDYGYTF
cdr3_nt: TGTGCCAGTAGCCTGCGGGACTATGGCTACACCTTC

d_call: -
v_call: TRBV24-1
j_call: TRBJ2-7
clone_size: -
cdr3_aa: CATSTAAGYEQYF
cdr3_nt: TGTGCCACCAGTACCGCGGCAGGCTACGAGCAGTACTTC

d_call: -
v_call: TRBV30
j_call: TRBJ2-5
clone_size: -
cdr3_aa: CAWSVRLLGGKETQYF
cdr3_nt: TGTGCCTGGAGTGTACGTTTGTTGGGCGGTAAGGAGACCCAGTACTTC

d_call: TRBD1
v_call: TRBV3-1/TRBV3-2
j_call: TRBJ1-3
clone_size: -
cdr3_aa: CASSQADRGRGNTIYF
cdr3_nt: TGTGCCAGCAGCCAAGCCGACAGGGGGCGAGGAAACACCATATATTTT

d_call: -
v_call: TRBV27
j_call: TRBJ2-7
clone_size: once
cdr3_aa: CASSLSGREGSYEQYF
cdr3_nt: TGTGCCAGCAGTTTATCAGGCAGGGAAGGCTCCTACGAGCAGTACTTC

d_call: TRBD1
v_call: TRBV24-1
j_call: TRBJ1-3
clone_size: -
cdr3_aa: CATSSSGGSSGNTIYF
cdr3_nt: TGTGCCACCAGCTCGTCAGGGGGGAGCTCTGGAAACACCATATATTTT

d_call: TRBD2
v_call: TRBV10-3
j_call: TRBJ2-7
clone_size: -
cdr3_aa: CAISASGTPAEEQYF
cdr3_nt: TGTGCCATCAGTGCAAGCGGGACGCCCGCTGAGGAGCAGTACTTC

d_call: -
v_call: TRBV28
j_call: TRBJ2-2
clone_size: -
cdr3_aa: CASSPGQNTGELFF
cdr3_nt: TGTGCCAGCAGTCCGGGACAGAACACCGGGGAGCTGTTTTTT

d_call: -
v_call: TRBV7-9
j_call: TRBJ1-4
clone_size: -
cdr3_aa: CASSPGDLTNEKLFF
cdr3_nt: TGTGCCAGCAGCCCAGGGGACTTGACTAATGAAAAACTGTTTTTT

d_call: -
v_call: TRBV7-2
j_call: TRBJ1-4
clone_size: -
cdr3_aa: CASSRGGPVEKLFF
cdr3_nt: TGTGCCAGCAGCCGCGGGGGACCGGTGGAAAAACTGTTTTTT

d_call: -
v_call: TRBV20-1
j_call: TRBJ1-6
clone_size: -
cdr3_aa: CSARVSLHF
cdr3_nt: TGCAGTGCTAGAGTCTCCCTCCACTTT

d_call: -
v_call: TRBV7-5
j_call: TRBJ2-2
clone_size: -
cdr3_aa: CVRSQNKGDRVFRHTGELFF
cdr3_nt: TGTGTCAGAAGCCAGAATAAGGGGGACAGGGTTTTTCGTCATACCGGGGAGCTGTTTTTT

d_call: -
v_call: TRBV19
j_call: TRBJ1-5
clone_size: -
cdr3_aa: CASSIQYQPQHF
cdr3_nt: TGTGCCAGTAGTATACAATACCAGCCCCAGCATTTT

d_call: -
v_call: TRBV7-9
j_call: TRBJ1-6
clone_size: -
cdr3_aa: CASRPKLEEGGNSPLHF
cdr3_nt: TGTGCCAGCAGGCCAAAATTAGAGGAAGGGGGTAATTCACCCCTCCACTTT

d_call: TRBD1
v_call: TRBV7-3
j_call: TRBJ1-5
clone_size: -
cdr3_aa: CASSFPGQGIYSNQPQHF
cdr3_nt: TGTGCCAGCAGCTTCCCGGGACAGGGAATCTATAGCAATCAGCCCCAGCATTTT

d_call: -
v_call: TRBV28
j_call: TRBJ1-4
clone_size: -
cdr3_aa: CAIGAPPNEKLFF
cdr3_nt: TGTGCCATCGGGGCCCCTCCTAATGAAAAACTGTTTTTT

d_call: TRBD1
v_call: TRBV27
j_call: TRBJ1-1
clone_size: -
cdr3_aa: CASRPTGSAPSFF
cdr3_nt: TGTGCCAGCAGGCCGACAGGGAGCGCGCCGAGTTTCTTT

d_call: TRBD1
v_call: TRBV18
j_call: TRBJ2-5
clone_size: -
cdr3_aa: CASSPRGTGMGETQYF
cdr3_nt: TGTGCCAGCTCACCCCGCGGGACAGGGATGGGAGAGACCCAGTACTTC

d_call: -
v_call: TRBV3-1/TRBV3-2
j_call: TRBJ2-7
clone_size: -
cdr3_aa: CASSQDRGGSYEQYF
cdr3_nt: TGTGCCAGCAGCCAAGATCGGGGCGGAAGCTACGAGCAGTACTTC

d_call: -
v_call: TRBV5-4
j_call: TRBJ1-2
clone_size: -
cdr3_aa: CASSFDTYGYTF
cdr3_nt: TGTGCCAGCAGCTTCGACACCTATGGCTACACCTTC

d_call: -
v_call: TRBV12-3/TRBV12-4
j_call: TRBJ2-7
clone_size: -
cdr3_aa: CASSSNLWEQYF
cdr3_nt: TGTGCCAGCAGTTCAAATCTCTGGGAGCAGTACTTC

d_call: -
v_call: TRBV4-1
j_call: TRBJ1-6
clone_size: -
cdr3_aa: CASSHLGRASPLHF
cdr3_nt: TGCGCCAGCAGCCATTTAGGGAGGGCTTCACCCCTCCACTTT

d_call: -
v_call: TRBV29-1
j_call: TRBJ1-1
clone_size: -
cdr3_aa: CSVGPGQSGTEAFF
cdr3_nt: TGCAGCGTTGGGCCCGGCCAGAGCGGCACTGAAGCTTTCTTT